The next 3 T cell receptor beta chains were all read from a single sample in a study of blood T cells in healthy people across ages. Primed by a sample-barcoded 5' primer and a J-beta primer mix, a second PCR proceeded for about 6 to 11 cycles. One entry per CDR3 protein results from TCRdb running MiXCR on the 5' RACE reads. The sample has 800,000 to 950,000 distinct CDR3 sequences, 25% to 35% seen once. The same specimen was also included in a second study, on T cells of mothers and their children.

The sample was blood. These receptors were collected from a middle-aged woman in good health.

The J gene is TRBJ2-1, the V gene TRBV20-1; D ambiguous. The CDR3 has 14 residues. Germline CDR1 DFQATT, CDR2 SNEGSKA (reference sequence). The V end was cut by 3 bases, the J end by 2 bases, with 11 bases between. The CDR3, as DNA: TGCAGTGCTAGTCCAGCACTACCCTACAATGAGCAGTTCTTC. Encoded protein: CSASPALPYNEQFF.

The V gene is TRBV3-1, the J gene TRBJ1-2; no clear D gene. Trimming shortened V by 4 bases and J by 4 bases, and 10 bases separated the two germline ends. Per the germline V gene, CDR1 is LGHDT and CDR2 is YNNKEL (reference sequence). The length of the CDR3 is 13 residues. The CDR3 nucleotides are TGTGCCAGCAGCCGCACGAATCTCTATGGCTACACCTTC. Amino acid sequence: CASSRTNLYGYTF. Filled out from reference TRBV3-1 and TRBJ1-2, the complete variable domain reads DTAVSQTPKYLVTQMGNDKSIKCEQNLGHDTMYWYKQDSKKFLKIMFSYNNKELIINETVPNRFSPKSPDKAHLNLHINSLELGDSAVYFCASSRTNLYGYTFGSGTRLTVV.

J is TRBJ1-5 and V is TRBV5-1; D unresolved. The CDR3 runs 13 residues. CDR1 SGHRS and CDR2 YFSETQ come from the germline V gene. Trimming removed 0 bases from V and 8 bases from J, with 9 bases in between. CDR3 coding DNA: TGCGCCAGCAGCTTGGATGGACCAGAGCCCCAGCATTTT. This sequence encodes CASSLDGPEPQHF. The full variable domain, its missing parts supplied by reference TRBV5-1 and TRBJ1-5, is KAGVTQTPRYLIKTRGQQVTLSCSPISGHRSVSWYQQTPGQGLQFLFEYFSETQRNKGNFPGRFSGRQFSNSRSEMNVSTLELGDSALYLCASSLDGPEPQHFGDGTRLSIL.